A single sample is the source of the 30 T cell receptor beta chains below, sequenced in a study of OX40 agonist ivuxolimab in advanced cancers. The data were produced by immunoSEQ multiplex PCR, yet TCRdb's version contains in-frame clones alone and is incomplete. The data hold approximately 79,000 clones, with around 86% observed a single time. Sequenced material: CD4+ or CD8+ T cells sorted from blood, taken in a trial of the OX40 agonist ivuxolimab. The origin of the receptors is an adult with an advanced solid tumor such as melanoma, head and neck, liver or kidney cancer.

The rearrangement joins TRBV5-6 to TRBJ2-6; TRBD2 might be the D (6 bases). The germline V gene has CDR1 SGHDT and CDR2 YYEEEE. This CDR3 spans 16 amino acids. The V end was cut by 4 bases, the J end by 1 base, with 12 bases between. CDR3 nucleotides: TGTGCCAGCAGCCGGCCGGGGGAATCTGGGGCCAACGTCCTGACTTTC. This translates into CASSRPGESGANVLTF. The full variable domain, in which reference TRBV5-6 and TRBJ2-6 provide the parts outside the CDR3, is DAGVTQSPTHLIKTRGQQVTLRCSPKSGHDTVSWYQQALGQGPQFIFQYYEEEERQRGNFPDRFSGHQFPNYSSELNVNALLLGDSALYLCASSRPGESGANVLTFGAGSRLTVL.

The chain links TRBV7-3 to TRBJ2-3, with D tentatively TRBD1 or TRBD2 (6 bases each). CDR3 length: 14 amino acids. Germline CDR1 is SGHTA and CDR2 is FQGTGA. The V gene lost 6 bases and the J gene lost 0 bases, with 10 bases spanning the gap. The CDR3 region has the DNA TGTGCCAGCAGGAGAGGGGGGAGCACAGATACGCAGTATTTT. Translating gives CASRRGGSTDTQYF.

This clone was detected only a few times. The chain joins TRBV12-2 to TRBJ2-6; the D segment call TRBD1 is taken from the table without a DNA check. TRBV12-2 is marked as a pseudogene. This CDR3 spans 18 amino acids. As DNA, the CDR3 is TGTGCAAGTCGCTTAGGAAAACGTACAGGGTCCGGGGCCAACGTCCTGACTTTC. It encodes CASRLGKRTGSGANVLTF.

The chain couples TRBV6-5 to TRBJ2-5; a weak D match, TRBD2 (5 bases). The CDR3 spans 13 residues. Trimming pared 7 bases from V and 2 bases from J, leaving 11 bases between. Germline V lookup: CDR1 MNHEY, CDR2 SVGAGI. CDR3 in DNA: TGTGCCAGCACCCTATCGGGGCAAGAGACCCAGTACTTC. Translating it yields CASTLSGQETQYF.

This clone was counted only a few times. The V gene is TRBV30, the J gene TRBJ1-1; TRBD1 is a possible D gene (6 bases). Trimming cost V 2 bases and J 5 bases, with 15 bases left between them. CDR1 and CDR2 from the germline V gene are GTSNPN and SVGIG (reference sequence). The CDR3 is made up of 14 amino acids. CDR3 amino acids: CAWSPADRWTEAFF. Written as DNA, the CDR3 is TGTGCCTGGAGTCCTGCGGACAGATGGACTGAAGCTTTCTTT.

The DNA for the CDR3 is TGTGCCATCCAGATAGTCCCCCCCTCGGGGAACTATGGCTACACCTTC. Its protein product is CAIQIVPPSGNYGYTF. The chain is built from TRBV10-3 and TRBJ1-2; no reliable D call. The CDR3 spans 16 residues. Germline CDR1 ENHRY, CDR2 SYGVKD. Trimming stripped 8 bases from V and 2 bases from J, with 21 bases between.

The genes are TRBV11-3 and TRBJ1-2; D gene uncertain. The CDR3 spans 13 residues. Germline CDR1 SGHNT, CDR2 YENEEA. Trimming removed 5 bases from V and 3 bases from J, with 10 bases in between. In DNA form, the CDR3 reads TGTGCCAGCAGCCCCTTTAGAGACTATGGCTACACCTTC. It is translated as CASSPFRDYGYTF.

V usage is TRBV10-3 and J usage is TRBJ2-5; D gene uncertain. The length of the CDR3 is 15 residues. CDR1 ENHRY and CDR2 SYGVKD come from the germline V gene. V was cut by 6 bases and J by 3 bases, with 17 bases left in between. CDR3 DNA: TGTGCCATCAGGGATATCCTCGAAAAAAAAGAGACCCAGTACTTC. Its translation is CAIRDILEKKETQYF.

The chain employs TRBV15 and TRBJ2-5; either TRBD1 or TRBD2 may supply D (5 bases each). V was clipped by 0 bases and J by 2 bases, with 22 bases between them. This CDR3 is 19 amino acids long. CDR1 and CDR2 from the germline V gene are LNHNV and YYDKDF (reference sequence). The CDR3 here is CATSRDSLMGTAVQETQYF. The CDR3 DNA follows: TGTGCCACCAGCAGAGATTCCCTAATGGGGACCGCAGTTCAAGAGACCCAGTACTTC.

CDR3 amino acids: CASSLAGGAGQPQHF. The DNA for the CDR3 is TGTGCCAGCAGCTTAGCAGGGGGCGCAGGTCAGCCCCAGCATTTT. The chain joins TRBV7-2 to TRBJ1-5; 7 nucleotides line up with TRBD1. Unmatched junction bases numbered 5, after V lost 0 bases and J lost 6 bases. In germline, CDR1 is SGHTA, CDR2 FQGNSA. This CDR3 contains 15 residues.

This clone appeared once. The chain employs TRBV7-2 and TRBJ1-2; TRBD1 might be the D (5 bases). This CDR3 spans 14 amino acids. V was trimmed by 4 bases and J by 4 bases, leaving 13 bases between them. In germline, CDR1 is SGHTA, CDR2 FQGNSA. This chain's CDR3 is CASSSAGRAYGYTF. DNA for the CDR3: TGTGCCAGCAGCTCAGCTGGCAGGGCCTATGGCTACACCTTC.

The sample holds a few counts of this clone. V usage is TRBV18 and J usage is TRBJ2-1, with 8 bases aligning to TRBD2. V dropped 0 bases and J dropped 5; count of bases not matched to a gene: 6. CDR3 length: 16 amino acids. The germline V gene encodes CDR1 KGHSH and CDR2 LQKENI. CDR3 residues: CASSPPGGRTNNEQFF. CDR3 sequence (DNA): TGTGCCAGCTCACCACCTGGCGGGAGGACCAACAATGAGCAGTTCTTC.

The J gene is TRBJ2-7, the V gene TRBV6-5; D gene uncertain. The ends were cut back, 2 bases at V and 6 bases at J, with 8 bases in the middle. The CDR3 contains 12 residues. Per germline, CDR1 MNHEY and CDR2 SVGAGI. CDR3 in DNA: TGTGCCAGCAGTTACGGGTCCGGCGAGCAGTACTTC. This gives the protein CASSYGSGEQYF.

The chain employs TRBV5-5 and TRBJ2-1; tentative D call: TRBD2 (5 bases). The V end lost 4 bases, the J end lost 4 bases, and 12 bases lay between the germline ends. This CDR3 is built from 14 residues. CDR1 is SGHKS and CDR2 is YYEKEE in the germline V gene (reference sequence). The CDR3 sequence: CASSPLSGYNEQFF. DNA for the CDR3: TGTGCCAGCAGCCCCCTTTCGGGATACAATGAGCAGTTCTTC.

The V and J genes are TRBV13 and TRBJ2-3; TRBD2 matches at 9 bases. The CDR3 is 17 residues long. From germline, CDR1 is PRHDT and CDR2 FYEKMQ (reference sequence). Trimming at V came to 5 bases and at J to 4 bases, leaving 13 bases not matched to a gene. This chain's CDR3 is CASSHRWREGQSDTQYF. The DNA for the CDR3 is TGTGCCAGCAGCCATCGCTGGCGGGAGGGCCAATCAGATACGCAGTATTTT.

The chain links TRBV9 to TRBJ1-3; no reliable D call. The CDR3 runs to 12 residues. Germline V gene lookup returns CDR1 SGDLS and CDR2 YYNGEE. Trimming removed 0 bases from V and 8 bases from J, with 6 bases in between. This CDR3 is CASSVGRDTIYF. CDR3 nucleotides: TGTGCCAGCAGCGTAGGTCGGGACACCATATATTTT.

The chain links TRBV6-5 to TRBJ1-5; possibly TRBD1 for D (6 bases). This CDR3 contains 13 residues. Germline CDR1 is MNHEY and CDR2 is SVGAGI. The V end lost 5 bases, the J end lost 6 bases, and 11 bases lay between the germline ends. The CDR3 loop is CASSHREGQPQHF. The CDR3 DNA sequence: TGTGCCAGCAGTCACAGGGAGGGTCAGCCCCAGCATTTT.

The genes are TRBV4-2 and TRBJ2-3; 7 positions match TRBD2. The V segment lost 4 bases and the J segment 3 bases; nucleotides outside the gene matches: 10. CDR3 length: 16 amino acids. The germline V gene has CDR1 LGHNA and CDR2 YNFKEQ. The CDR3 DNA sequence: TGTGCCAGCAGCCGTCAACTAGCGACCGTGACAGATACGCAGTATTTT. Translating gives CASSRQLATVTDTQYF.

The V and J genes are TRBV9 and TRBJ1-3; TRBD1 matches 8 bases. The CDR3 runs to 15 residues. Germline CDR1 SGDLS, CDR2 YYNGEE. The V and J ends lost 1 base and 4 bases, in that order; junction bases with no gene match: 4. The CDR3 loop is CASSVQGATGNTIYF. DNA of the CDR3: TGTGCCAGCAGCGTACAGGGGGCCACCGGAAACACCATATATTTT.

This clone was found once. The chain couples TRBV18 to TRBJ1-6, with TRBD1 identical over 12 bases. The CDR3 spans 18 residues. CDR1 is KGHSH and CDR2 is LQKENI in the germline V gene. The trim removed 4 bases at V and 5 bases at J, leaving 9 bases unmatched. CDR3 DNA: TGTGCCAGCTCACTTCGGGGACAGGGGGCAGGGCATAATTCACCCCTCCACTTT. Translating gives CASSLRGQGAGHNSPLHF.

This clone was seen a handful of times. V is TRBV18 and J is TRBJ1-1; possible D gene TRBD1, 5 bases. The CDR3 consists of 15 residues. Germline V gives CDR1 KGHSH, CDR2 LQKENI. V lost 3 bases to trimming and J lost 3 bases, with 14 bases between them. CDR3 bases: TGTGCCAGCTCACCCGGGGCTTCGAGGGACACTGAAGCTTTCTTT. Protein: CASSPGASRDTEAFF.

This clone appeared a single time. The chain is built from TRBV7-9 and TRBJ1-4; weak D call: TRBD1 (5 bases). Deletions cut 4 bases from V and 8 bases from J, with 14 bases between. The CDR3 contains 14 residues. From germline, CDR1 is SEHNR and CDR2 FQNEAQ (reference sequence). The CDR3 loop is CASSSGTGIEKLFF. CDR3 sequence (DNA): TGTGCCAGCAGCTCGGGGACGGGGATAGAAAAACTGTTTTTT.

J is TRBJ1-3 and V is TRBV7-2, with D unresolved. V lost 2 bases and J lost 4, with 12 bases in between. The CDR3 covers 15 residues. In germline, CDR1 is SGHTA, CDR2 FQGNSA. The CDR3 spells CASSLSWGYGNTIYF. The CDR3 bases are TGTGCCAGCAGCTTAAGTTGGGGATACGGAAACACCATATATTTT.

Note on this clone: Its ends do not fully match the called genes, so a read error is possible. The chain joins TRBV4-3 to TRBJ1-4; the D is unclear. Germline lookup yields CDR1 LGHNA and CDR2 YSLEER. The CDR3 is 14 amino acids. The CDR3 here is CASSPQLLLEELFF. The CDR3 DNA follows: TGCGCCAGCAGCCCTCAGCTCCTGCTTGAAGAACTGTTTTTT.

This chain uses TRBV10-3 with TRBJ1-1; TRBD1 aligns across 9 bases. There are 13 residues in the CDR3. Trimming removed 11 bases from V and 5 bases from J; junction bases left unmatched: 9. Germline CDR1 ENHRY, CDR2 SYGVKD. This chain's CDR3 is CAVRDRVGTEAFF. The CDR3 nucleotides are TGTGCCGTCCGGGACAGGGTAGGAACTGAAGCTTTCTTT.

V and J are TRBV6-6 and TRBJ2-7; no firm D call. V was trimmed by 6 bases and J by 4 bases, leaving 7 bases between them. CDR1 is MNHNY, CDR2 SVGAGI, per germline (reference sequence). This CDR3 is 11 amino acids long. CDR3 nucleotides: TGTGCCAGCAGCCGGGCTTACGAGCAGTACTTC. Its protein is CASSRAYEQYF.

This clone was seen many times. V usage is TRBV2 and J usage is TRBJ1-6; D is perhaps TRBD1 (5 bases). There are 12 residues in the CDR3. Trimming removed 6 bases from V and 10 bases from J, with 10 bases in between. The germline CDR1 and CDR2 sequences are SNHLY and FYNNEI. CDR3 bases: TGTGCCAGCAGAGGACAAGACTCACCCCTCCACTTT. Its translation is CASRGQDSPLHF.

The J gene is TRBJ2-5, the V gene TRBV9; 9 bases match TRBD1. V lost 2 bases and J lost 4; bases outside the gene matches: 9. Germline lookup yields CDR1 SGDLS and CDR2 YYNGEE. CDR3 length equals 16 residues. The CDR3 nucleotides read TGTGCCAGCAGCGTCTCCGGAACAGGGGGCACAGAGACCCAGTACTTC. This encodes CASSVSGTGGTETQYF.

Within the sample, this clone is medium-sized. The genes are TRBV27 and TRBJ1-1; D might be TRBD1 (5 bases). Trimming shortened V by 7 bases and J by 5 bases, and 8 bases separated the two germline ends. The CDR3 is 11 amino acids. CDR1 and CDR2 (germline): MNHEY, SMNVEV (reference sequence). The CDR3 DNA reads TGTGCCAGCACAGGGTCTACTGAAGCTTTCTTT. Its protein is CASTGSTEAFF.

The chain uses TRBV5-1 and TRBJ1-6; a weak D match, TRBD1 (6 bases). Germline CDR1 reads SGHRS; CDR2 reads YFSETQ. V was shortened by 3 bases and J by 11 bases, with 12 bases between the two germline ends. The CDR3 is 13 residues long. CDR3 in amino acids: CASSSDSATPLHF. DNA for the CDR3: TGCGCCAGCAGCTCGGACAGTGCTACACCCCTCCACTTT.